The clone carrying this T cell receptor (beta chain) appeared a few times. Its antigen is as yet unknown. Trimming cost V 5 bases and J 6 bases; bases outside gene matches: 13. Germline values: CDR1 SGHTA, CDR2 FQGNSA. This CDR3 has 16 residues. These data are taken from a study of post-analysis software for immune sequencing data. Study-wide findings and caveats: Samples made in the same batch grouped tightly together by F measure. Compared with controls, patients had more of about 5 TRBV segments, including TRBV5-6, TRBV5-1 and TRBV20-1. Controls' normalized Chao1 diversity significantly exceeded that of multiple sclerosis patients.

The TCR beta cDNA libraries carried unique molecular identifiers. Out of roughly 1 to 11 million T cells, hundreds of thousands of cDNA molecules were generated. Each CDR3 protein gets one entry after TCRdb re-called the PCR reads with MiXCR. The sample lists roughly 800,000 distinct CDR3 sequences; 53% were seen once. The sequence was obtained from a girl aged 5 to 17 with multiple sclerosis. The chain employs TRBV7-2 and TRBJ2-7; 10 bases are a match to TRBD2. The material sequenced was blood. The CDR3 spells CASSPASTSGQVEQYF. The CDR3 nucleotides read TGTGCCAGCAGCCCCGCATCGACTAGCGGGCAGGTCGAGCAGTACTTC.